The clone carrying this TCR beta chain was recorded a few times. Its antigen is unknown. Synthesis of TCR cDNA relied on 5'RACE template switching, which attached a universal primer site and UMIs. Each CDR3 protein gets one entry after TCRdb re-called the 5' RACE reads with MiXCR. The repertoire holds a few hundred thousand distinct CDR3 sequences, with approximately 8% as singletons. This sample stems from a study of T cells after yellow fever vaccination. Study-wide results and limits: Post-booster repertoires contained most primary-vaccination clones again (96% CD4, approximately 86% CD8).

CDR3 size: 14 residues. Trimming left V 2 bases short and J 5 bases short, with 11 bases between. Germline lookup yields CDR1 SGDLS and CDR2 YYNGEE. The sequenced sample was CD4+ T cells sorted from PBMCs, obtained 5 days after the yellow fever booster vaccination. This sequence originates from a man aged 18 to 29 who received the YFV17D yellow fever vaccine. This sequence joins TRBV9 and TRBJ2-4; unclear D gene. As DNA, the CDR3 is TGTGCCAGCAGCGTTGGGCAGGTAGAAAACATTCAGTACTTC. Translated, it gives CASSVGQVENIQYF. Supplemented by reference TRBV9 and TRBJ2-4, the full variable domain reads DSGVTQTPKHLITATGQRVTLRCSPRSGDLSVYWYQQSLDQGLQFLIQYYNGEERAKGNILERFSAQQFPDLHSELNLSSLELGDSALYFCASSVGQVENIQYFGAGTRLSVL.